Below, one TCR beta chain is given with its context. The sample is drawn from a study of OX40 agonist ivuxolimab in advanced cancers. Only in-frame clones appear in the TCRdb table, and some are missing; sequencing was by immunoSEQ multiplex PCR. The sample includes some 100,000 clones, less than 95% of them seen just once. With 5 bases clipped from V and 6 bases from J, the junction kept 18 bases outside the gene matches. The CDR3 covers 18 residues. Looked up from germline, CDR1 is MGHDK and CDR2 is SYGVNS. This chain joins TRBV25-1 and TRBJ2-3; 9 bases fit TRBD2. The material was CD4+ or CD8+ T cells sorted from blood, obtained in a trial of the OX40 agonist ivuxolimab. This receptor was taken from an adult with an advanced solid tumor such as melanoma, head and neck, liver or kidney cancer. CDR3 sequence reads: CASSRSLSSGMNWDTQYF. DNA of the CDR3: TGTGCCAGCAGTCGCAGTCTCTCTAGCGGGATGAATTGGGATACGCAGTATTTT.